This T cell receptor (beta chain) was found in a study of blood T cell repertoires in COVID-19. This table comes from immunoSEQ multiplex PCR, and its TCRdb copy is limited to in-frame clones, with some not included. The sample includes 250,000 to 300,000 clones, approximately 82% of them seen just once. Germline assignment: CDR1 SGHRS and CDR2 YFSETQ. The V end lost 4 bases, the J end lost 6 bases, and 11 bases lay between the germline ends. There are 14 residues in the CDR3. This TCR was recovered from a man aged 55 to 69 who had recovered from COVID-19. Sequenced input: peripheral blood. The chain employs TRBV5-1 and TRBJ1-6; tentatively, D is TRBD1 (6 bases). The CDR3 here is CASSQDSLNSPLHF. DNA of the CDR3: TGCGCCAGCAGCCAGGACAGCCTTAATTCACCCCTCCACTTT.